Below are 3 T cell receptor beta chains sequenced from a single sample in a study of PD-1 blockade in classical Hodgkin lymphoma. The method was immunoSEQ multiplex PCR; TCRdb's version includes in-frame clones alone and lacks a portion of them. The sample includes 80,000 to 100,000 clones, roughly 92% of them seen just once. Relapse was seen in all patients after autologous stem cell transplantation, and brentuximab vedotin exposure was variable. Sequencing used peripheral blood mononuclear cells (PBMCs), obtained at baseline. These receptors were taken from a human donor with classical Hodgkin lymphoma.

The genes are TRBV2 and TRBJ1-1, with D unclear. Germline V lookup: CDR1 SNHLY, CDR2 FYNNEI. V was shortened by 4 bases and J by 11 bases, with 14 bases between the two germline ends. This CDR3 is built from 12 residues. CDR3 sequence: CASSGRAVGAFF. As DNA, the CDR3 is TGTGCCAGCAGTGGTCGAGCGGTTGGCGCTTTCTTT.

The rearrangement links TRBV29-1 to TRBJ1-2; 7 bases are a match to TRBD1. The CDR3 is made up of 14 amino acids. Germline assignment: CDR1 SQVTM and CDR2 ANQGSEA. After removal of 0 bases from V and 4 bases from J, the junction contained 5 bases not matched to a gene. CDR3 bases: TGCAGCGTTGAAGATCAGACAGGGATCTATGGCTACACCTTC. It is translated as CSVEDQTGIYGYTF.

This clone was seen a single time. This chain links TRBV5-1 with TRBJ2-3, with TRBD2 identical over 9 bases. The CDR3 totals 18 residues. With 0 bases clipped from V and 1 base from J, the junction kept 9 bases outside the gene matches. Germline V gene data show CDR1 as SGHRS and CDR2 as YFSETQ. The CDR3 spells CASSLAAGGRPGTDTQYF. Here the CDR3 DNA reads TGCGCCAGCAGCTTGGCAGCGGGAGGCCGACCGGGCACAGATACGCAGTATTTT.